What follows describes a single T cell receptor beta chain. This may come from a read error, since a much larger clone is one base off. This sample was taken from a study of molecular identifiers for immune sequencing clone quantification. TCRdb reprocessed the PCR reads via MiXCR and lists one record per CDR3 protein. This table holds about half a million distinct CDR3 sequences, roughly 26% found once. CDR1 DFQATT and CDR2 SNEGSKA come from the germline V gene (reference sequence). This CDR3 is built from 15 residues. V lost 5 bases and J lost 7, with 21 bases in between. The chain recombines TRBV20-1 with TRBJ2-4, with a weak D call TRBD1 (5 bases). The sequencing input was naive CD8+ T cells from blood, with Jurkat cell RNA spiked in. The sample's subset: FACS-sorted CD8+CD4-CCR7+CD45RA+ naive T cells. This clonotype was sampled from a human donor in good health. Some libraries in this study had Jurkat cell RNA spiked in. The CDR3 region has the DNA TGCAGTGCTTACCGCGAAGGGGAAGTCAATAACATTCAGTACTTC. This translates into CSAYREGEVNNIQYF.